This paragraph covers one TCR beta chain sequence. This clonotype was seen a few times. Its antigen is currently not known. No clone much larger than this one lies a single base away; base qualities are absent. This sample is part of a study of blood T cells in healthy people across ages (dated by TCRdb to between 2015 and 2016). With regard to the full study: In model experiments, roughly one uniquely barcoded TCR beta cDNA molecule per two T cells was captured by template switching. Using the same blood draw, the study looked at two additional independent replicas of 1 million unique cDNA reads for two donors, one aged 18 to 30 and the other aged 80 or older. The donors were divided into four age groups: young (average about 15 years), middle-aged (over 35), aged (under 70) and long-lived (approximately 74). Age-related changes in TCR beta repertoire diversity were measured in the study by deep sequencing normalized with unique cDNA molecular identifiers.

Overall results and qualifications from the work: Donor CMV infection status was unknown, potentially confounding age-related changes in expanded clonotypes. Conclusive comparison of naive and antigen-experienced compartments was prevented by the profiling of bulk unsorted PBMCs. As age increased, observed TCR beta diversity per million T cells dropped in a roughly linear way, and a significant reduction was already evident by age about 36. Compared with the aged group, more naive CD4+ T cells, fewer expanded clones and increased TCR diversity were shown by the long-lived group, suggesting age selection. There was a strong correlation between observed TCR beta diversity and the percentage of naive T cells measured by flow cytometry. Estimates of total diversity based on one million sequenced T cells were regarded as lower bounds and as underestimates.

Libraries were built with 5' RACE. The reads were generated on an Illumina HiSeq 2500. A second PCR of about 6 to 12 cycles was performed with a sample-barcoded 5' primer and a J-beta primer mix. A unique molecular identifier was introduced onto each TCR beta cDNA molecule by a template-switch 5' adaptor carrying 12 random nucleotides. Each sample yielded at least 3 million CDR3-containing paired-end reads. All of the RNA was converted into first-strand cDNA using the Mint cDNA synthesis kit, with a TRBC-specific oligonucleotide serving as the primer. All cDNA was treated with uracil-DNA glycosylase and then went through a first 18-cycle PCR with the universal primers M1SS and BC2_uni_R. Regarding the original processing steps: Normalization of each sample was performed by random selection of 1 million high-quality reads, each carrying a distinct molecular identifier. Reads sharing molecular identifiers were discarded rather than binned into consensus sequences. MiTCR, run with a Q25 quality threshold and the strictest error-elimination algorithm, handled CDR3 identification, clonotype clustering and error correction. A nonparametric unseen species model using Euler transformation provided a lower-bound estimate of total TCR beta diversity. In TCRdb, the public reads were trimmed at Q25 with fastp and aligned with MiXCR, with productive beta chains retained. Under each unique CDR3 protein, matching rows form one entry showing the most common genes and DNA. The V and J calls were determined by TCRdb, not by the authors. The sample table contains roughly 1,000,000 distinct CDR3 sequences; only one count was recorded for under 30% of them. The top ten constitute around 0.7% of the sample.

Systemically healthy Caucasian individuals from Russia, 35 to 40 in total and aged roughly 6 to 100 years, were included as donors. Ten milliliters of peripheral blood were collected from each donor into EDTA-treated Vacutainer tubes. PBMCs were isolated by Ficoll-Paque density-gradient centrifugation, with at least 6 million obtained per sample. Trizol reagent was used to extract total RNA from PBMCs, with at least 6 micrograms per sample. Naive CD45RAhigh/CD27high T cell percentages were measured by flow cytometry on a PBMC aliquot from every donor. Taken from cysteine to phenylalanine, the CDR3 has 12 residues. Left in the record is the CDR3 DNA by itself, 36 bases read in frame from the first base. Via the germline V gene, CDR1 is SGDLS and CDR2 YYNGEE. After removal of 2 bases from V and 8 bases from J, the junction retains 2 bases not matched to a gene. This sample also appeared in a second study, on T cells of mothers and their children. Per that second paper: Nine systemically healthy Caucasian individuals served as donors, namely three mothers together with their six children. cDNA synthesis used all of the extracted RNA, with roughly 1.5 ug of RNA in each 15 ul reaction. In the second PCR, sample barcodes and 2-4 random nucleotides were introduced via the M1S primer. Over 10 million TCR beta CDR3 reads came from each mother, compared with around 3 million reads from each child. In both related and unrelated pairs, thymic selection shapes the output of TCR recombination in a similar way, with inherited differences having only a minor effect. Related mother-child pairs always showed normalized repertoire overlap that was slightly higher than in unrelated mother-child pairs, though the difference was never significant. No persistent microchimeric T cell clones were detected, at a sensitivity of roughly 93 clones per million clonotypes. The study used deep NGS to compare TCR beta repertoires of mothers and children, seeking features distinguishing related mother-child pairs from unrelated individuals. Mothers averaged roughly 36 +/- 4 years of age and children averaged around 10 +/- 4 years. After adapters were ligated using NEBNext reagents, the libraries underwent 100+100 nt paired-end sequencing on an Illumina HiSeq 2000. Mother and child libraries were prepared a month apart and sequenced in separate runs to prevent cross-contamination. Each donor had between 500,000 and 2,000,000 distinct TCR beta clonotypes identified. Naive TCR beta clonotypes were estimated from low-frequency clonotypes matched to each donor's FACS-determined naive share, without sorting.

Recombination linked TRBV9 to TRBJ1-2, with 8 junctional bases fitting TRBD1. Sequenced sample: blood. The receptor's source is a girl aged 2-15 years in good health. The DNA sequence is given as TGTGCCAGCAGCGTTACAGGGGGAGGCTACACCTTC. It codes for CASSVTGGGYTF.